The 9 T cell receptor beta chains listed next were all sequenced from one sample in a study of PD-1 blockade in mismatch repair-deficient tumors (dated 2017 in TCRdb). Library method: the immunoSEQ multiplex PCR assay. TCRdb took over this immuneACCESS table, retaining in-frame rearrangements with V and J assigned. Such tables are incomplete; in checked studies, under half of the missing clones stem from an unresolved V gene, and the remainder is unexplained. The sample table records 95,000 to 150,000 clones; approximately 86% of these occur just once. The ten largest clonotypes hold roughly 14% of the sample. The sequenced sample was peripheral blood, obtained 44 weeks after starting pembrolizumab. The receptors derive from an adult with mismatch repair-deficient cancer.

V is TRBV4-1 and J is TRBJ2-1; D is unresolved. The CDR3 sequence is 11 residues long. The germline V gene encodes CDR1 MGHRA and CDR2 YSYEKL. The V end lost 2 bases, the J end lost 5 bases, and 1 base lay between the germline ends. In DNA, the CDR3 is TGCGCCAGCAGCCAAAACAATGAGCAGTTCTTC. Encoded protein: CASSQNNEQFF.

The chain combines TRBV4-2 with TRBJ2-7; D tentatively reads TRBD1 or TRBD2 (5 bases each). Looked up from germline, CDR1 is LGHNA and CDR2 is YNFKEQ. V gave up 1 base and J gave up 5 bases, with 15 bases separating them. The CDR3 covers 15 residues. The CDR3 coding sequence is TGTGCCAGCAGCCAAGGGGGACGTGGTTGGGACGAGCAGTACTTC. Translation gives CASSQGGRGWDEQYF.

This chain uses TRBV5-1 with TRBJ2-2; the D is unclear. Trimming removed 0 bases at V and 5 bases at J, with 5 bases between. The CDR3 is made up of 13 amino acids. Germline V CDR1 and CDR2: SGHRS, YFSETQ. CDR3 amino acids: CASSLGDTGELFF. In DNA form, the CDR3 reads TGCGCCAGCAGCTTGGGGGATACCGGGGAGCTGTTTTTT.

V is TRBV30 and J is TRBJ1-2; D possibly corresponds to TRBD1 (5 bases). V was pared by 2 bases and J by 7 bases, with 11 bases between. The CDR3 loop spans 12 amino acids. Germline V gene lookup returns CDR1 GTSNPN and CDR2 SVGIG (reference sequence). This chain's CDR3 is CAWSRQGPGYTF. CDR3 nucleotides: TGTGCCTGGAGTAGGCAGGGACCTGGCTACACCTTC. The whole variable domain, remainder taken from reference TRBV30 and TRBJ1-2, is SQTIHQWPATLVQPVGSPLSLECTVEGTSNPNLYWYRQAAGRGLQLLFYSVGIGQISSEVPQNLSASRPQDRQFILSSKKLLLSDSGFYLCAWSRQGPGYTFGSGTRLTVV.

This chain joins TRBV4-2 and TRBJ2-1, with D possibly TRBD2 on 6 matching bases. V lost 4 bases, J lost 0 bases, and 13 bases lay in between. The CDR3 is 16 amino acids. Germline values: CDR1 LGHNA, CDR2 YNFKEQ. CDR3 nucleotides: TGTGCCAGCAGCCTTAGCGGCCAAAGCTCCTACAATGAGCAGTTCTTC. It translates to CASSLSGQSSYNEQFF.

CDR3 region: CARPLDESGVCEQYF. CDR3 nucleotide sequence: TGTGCCAGACCGCTAGATGAGTCGGGAGTCTGCGAGCAGTACTTC. V is TRBV21-1 and J is TRBJ2-7; the table's TRBD2 call for D was not verified on the DNA. TRBV21-1 is noted as a pseudogene. The CDR3 consists of 15 residues.

This clone was seen more than once but under ten times. The chain joins TRBV6-5 to TRBJ2-1; perhaps TRBD2 as D (6 bases). This CDR3 region has 15 residues. V gave up 2 bases and J gave up 1 base, with 9 bases separating them. From germline, CDR1 is MNHEY and CDR2 SVGAGI. The CDR3 loop is CASSYVRGSYNEQFF. The CDR3 DNA reads as TGTGCCAGCAGTTACGTGCGGGGATCCTACAATGAGCAGTTCTTC.

This clone was counted once. J is TRBJ2-3 and V is TRBV6-4, with a possible D match to TRBD1 (6 bases). Trimming left V 2 bases short and J 7 bases short, with 13 bases between. Looked up from germline, CDR1 is MRHNA and CDR2 is SNTAGT. The CDR3 length is 14 residues. Here the CDR3 reads CASSDASGANTQYF. CDR3 nucleotides: TGTGCCAGCAGTGACGCCTCAGGGGCAAATACGCAGTATTTT.

V and J are TRBV11-2 and TRBJ2-7, with D perhaps matching TRBD1 or TRBD2 (5 bases each). CDR1 is SGHAT and CDR2 is FQNNGV in the germline V gene. V lost 0 bases to trimming and J lost 6 bases, with 27 bases between them. This CDR3 is built from 19 residues. The DNA of the CDR3 is TGTGCCAGCAGCTTAGAACGGGGTCGACCAGGGCAGGGCAAGGGCGAGCAGTACTTC. It is translated as CASSLERGRPGQGKGEQYF.